This T cell receptor beta chain came from a study of blood T cell repertoires in COVID-19. Background on the study: From the United States, Italy and Spain came samples of acute and convalescent COVID-19. T cells, B-cell-depleted T cells, or PBMCs provided the cDNA or gDNA that served as material.

How the authors handled the data: Reference gene primer amplification yielded estimated nucleated cell counts. Measured with immunoSEQ multiplex PCR; TCRdb has only the in-frame clones, and not every one. The V and J calls and the clone size are those of that table, but D and trimming were determined from the DNA. The table lists 100,000 to 150,000 clones, approximately 80% of them singletons. The CDR3 extends over 12 amino acids. Trimming removed 6 bases from V and 4 bases from J, with 9 bases in between. Germline loops: CDR1 ENHRY, CDR2 SYGVKD. Sequenced sample: peripheral blood. J is TRBJ1-2 and V is TRBV10-3; D is uncertain. The TCR originated in a woman aged 55-75 years with acute or convalescent COVID-19. CDR3 in amino acids: CAIRREAYGYTF. CDR3 DNA sequence: TGTGCCATCAGGAGAGAGGCCTATGGCTACACCTTC.